The rows below give T cell receptor beta chains drawn from one sample of a study of blood T cell repertoires in COVID-19. Profiled with immunoSEQ multiplex PCR; TCRdb holds only in-frame clones, not every one. The sample yields some 40,000 clones, 80% seen once. Sequencing was done on a sample of peripheral blood. The origin of the receptors is a man in his 70s with acute or convalescent COVID-19. The conserved cysteine and the conserved F or W are not part of the CDR3 here. Fields, in order: V gene, CDR3 length, CDR3 protein.

TRBV28	12	ASSFLLDSTEAF
TRBV6-5	12	ASSTPGRDYGYT
TRBV24-1	13	ATSDHRVILGKLF
TRBV19	11	ASSIGQGYGYT
TRBV7-9	12	ASSHRTAQSPLH
TRBV4-3	12	ASSQSQGNYGYT
TRBV7-2	12	ASSPNGLNNEQF
TRBV4-2	12	ASSQDDSLYEQY
TRBV19	13	ASRETGQTNSPLH
TRBV2	12	ASSEGGRIGGYT
TRBV28	14	ASSSAGDQSYNEQF
TRBV29-1	10	SVGNRVTEAF
TRBV11-2	13	ASSLVQGWAYGYT
TRBV6-4	12	ASRRGNLDTEAF
TRBV14	14	ASSQDLGGSNTEAF
TRBV5-6	12	ASSLSGVLNEQY
TRBV4-3	13	ASSQDDRLRTEAF